This T cell receptor beta chain was found in a study of T cells in Graves' hyperthyroidism and ophthalmopathy. The germline CDR1 and CDR2 sequences are SGHTA and FQGTGA. This CDR3 is built from 15 residues. With 6 bases removed from V and 1 base from J, the gap between germline ends came to 14 bases. Regions amplified from RNA transcripts were the TCR beta CDR3 regions. The TCR CDR3 was amplified in a first-round RT-PCR using the HTBI primer set. Each CDR3 protein is one row after TCRdb ran MiXCR on the multiplex PCR reads. The sample has a few hundred thousand distinct CDR3 sequences, about a sixth seen once.

V usage is TRBV7-3 and J usage is TRBJ2-3; perhaps TRBD1 as D (5 bases). The TCR comes from a woman between 50 and 59 years old with Graves' hyperthyroidism. The specimen sequenced was blood. CDR3 sequence reads: CASSFGLGGTDTQYF. CDR3 nucleotide sequence: TGTGCCAGCAGTTTCGGCCTAGGGGGCACAGATACGCAGTATTTT.